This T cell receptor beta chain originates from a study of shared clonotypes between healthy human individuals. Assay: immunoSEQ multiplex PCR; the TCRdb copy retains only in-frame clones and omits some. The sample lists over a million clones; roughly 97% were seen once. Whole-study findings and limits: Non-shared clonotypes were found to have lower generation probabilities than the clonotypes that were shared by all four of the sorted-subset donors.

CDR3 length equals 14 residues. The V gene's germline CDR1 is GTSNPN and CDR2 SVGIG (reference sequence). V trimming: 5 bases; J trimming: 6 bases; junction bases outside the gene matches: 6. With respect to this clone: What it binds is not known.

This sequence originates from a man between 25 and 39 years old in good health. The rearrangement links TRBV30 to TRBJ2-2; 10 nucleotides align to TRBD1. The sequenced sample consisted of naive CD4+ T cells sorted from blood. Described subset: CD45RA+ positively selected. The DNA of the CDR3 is TGTGCCTGGCGGGACAGGGGCTACGCCGGGGAGCTGTTTTTT. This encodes CAWRDRGYAGELFF.